The 25 T cell receptor beta chains in this list originate from one sample, sequenced in a study of blood T cell repertoires in COVID-19. Profiling relied on immunoSEQ multiplex PCR, and the TCRdb table lists in-frame clones only, not all of them. The sample has 250,000 to 300,000 clones, about 91% seen once. The material sequenced was peripheral blood. The receptors were sampled from an older woman with acute or convalescent COVID-19.

The V gene is TRBV5-1, the J gene TRBJ2-1; 8 bases line up with TRBD2. Germline V CDR1 and CDR2: SGHRS, YFSETQ. The CDR3 length is 16 residues. Trimming at V came to 5 bases and at J to 7 bases, leaving 14 bases not matched to a gene. CDR3 DNA: TGCGCCAGCAGTCCCATCTCCGGGGGGGCAGTAAATGAGCAGTTCTTC. Translated, it gives CASSPISGGAVNEQFF.

The chain uses TRBV4-3 and TRBJ2-1; 9 positions match TRBD2. J lost 3 bases, V lost 4 bases, and 7 bases had no gene match. CDR1 LGHNA and CDR2 YSLEER come from the germline V gene. There are 16 residues in the CDR3. The CDR3 reads CASSRPTSGVYNEQFF. Written as DNA, the CDR3 is TGCGCCAGCAGCCGCCCGACTAGCGGAGTCTACAATGAGCAGTTCTTC.

CDR3 nucleotide sequence: TGTGCCAGCAGCCTAGGACAGGGTGAAGCTTTCTTT. Translation gives CASSLGQGEAFF. V is TRBV5-6 and J is TRBJ1-1, with 8 bases matching TRBD1. There are 12 residues in the CDR3. Unmatched junction bases numbered 3, after V lost 4 bases and J lost 7 bases. Germline CDR1 is SGHDT and CDR2 is YYEEEE.

This clone was recorded once. V is TRBV7-9 and J is TRBJ2-7; 8 nucleotides agree with TRBD1. This CDR3 is 13 amino acids long. The J segment lost 2 bases and the V segment lost 5 bases, leaving 2 bases of the junction unmatched. In germline, CDR1 is SEHNR, CDR2 FQNEAQ (reference sequence). The CDR3 is CASSQQGAYEQYF. CDR3 in DNA: TGTGCCAGCAGCCAACAGGGGGCCTACGAGCAGTACTTC.

The chain links TRBV6-2 or TRBV6-3 to TRBJ1-2; D is undetermined. The CDR3 has 11 residues. From germline, CDR1 is MNHEY and CDR2 SVGEGT. V gave up 3 bases and J gave up 10 bases, with 9 bases separating them. The CDR3 loop reads CASSYGQAYTF. DNA for the CDR3: TGTGCCAGCAGTTATGGCCAGGCCTACACCTTC.

V is TRBV19 and J is TRBJ2-7, with TRBD2 as a possible D gene (5 bases). In germline, CDR1 is LNHDA, CDR2 SQIVND (reference sequence). Between the trimmed V and J ends, which lost 5 bases and 0 bases, there was a span of 8 bases. The CDR3 has 13 residues. The CDR3 region has the DNA TGTGCCAGTAGTGAGGGAAACTCCTACGAGCAGTACTTC. This gives the protein CASSEGNSYEQYF.

The chain is built from TRBV19 and TRBJ2-1; 15 bases agree with TRBD2. Germline V lookup: CDR1 LNHDA, CDR2 SQIVND (reference sequence). CDR3 length equals 15 residues. V lost 8 bases and J lost 7; bases outside the gene matches: 6. The CDR3 here is CASGTSGGTGNEQFF. The CDR3, as DNA: TGTGCCAGTGGGACTAGCGGGGGGACGGGGAATGAGCAGTTCTTC.

The chain couples TRBV27 to TRBJ2-3; 8 nucleotides match TRBD2. Per germline, CDR1 MNHEY and CDR2 SMNVEV (reference sequence). The ends lost 5 bases at V and 2 bases at J; junction bases unmatched: 6. The CDR3 contains 15 residues. The CDR3, as DNA: TGTGCCAGCAGTCCCCGGGGGGGCTCCACAGATACGCAGTATTTT. This gives the protein CASSPRGGSTDTQYF.

This clone has a single count. The CDR3 reads CASSDSFSYEQYF. Written as DNA, the CDR3 is TGTGCCAGCAGTGACAGTTTCTCCTACGAGCAGTACTTC. This chain links TRBV6-2 or TRBV6-3 with TRBJ2-7; possibly TRBD1 for D (5 bases). V lost 5 bases and J 0 bases, leaving 8 bases between the germline ends. CDR3 length: 13 amino acids. Germline V lookup: CDR1 MNHEY, CDR2 SVGEGT.

The chain carries TRBV27 and TRBJ1-2; a possible D gene is TRBD1 (6 bases). Germline CDR1 reads MNHEY; CDR2 reads SMNVEV (reference sequence). The germline V and J ends were trimmed by 6 bases and 8 bases, with 16 bases remaining between them. CDR3 length: 13 residues. The CDR3 region has the DNA TGTGCCAGCAGAGACCCAGGGGAAAGGGGCTACACCTTC. Protein product: CASRDPGERGYTF.

This chain links TRBV3-1 (or the pseudogene TRBV3-2) with TRBJ2-1; maybe TRBD1 (7 bases). The germline gives CDR1 LGHDT, CDR2 YNNKEL (reference sequence). The CDR3 runs 17 residues. Trimming stripped 1 base from V and 3 bases from J, with 16 bases between. CDR3 sequence (DNA): TGTGCCAGCAGCCAAGGGGTTCGACAGGGACTCTACAATGAGCAGTTCTTC. This codes for CASSQGVRQGLYNEQFF.

The chain links TRBV21-1 to TRBJ1-5; the D call in the table, TRBD1, was not verified against the DNA. TRBV21-1 is a known pseudogene. This CDR3 is 16 amino acids long. CDR3 loop: CASSKGRQGSNQPQHF. The CDR3 DNA sequence: TGTGCCAGCAGCAAGGGGAGACAGGGTAGCAATCAGCCCCAGCATTTT.

The rearrangement links TRBV12-3 or TRBV12-4 to TRBJ2-7; possibly TRBD1 for D (7 bases). The V and J ends lost 8 bases and 1 base respectively, with 9 bases between them. CDR3 length equals 12 residues. CDR3 in DNA: TGTGCCAGCTCAGGGGGGTCCTACGAGCAGTACTTC. As protein: CASSGGSYEQYF.

The CDR3 reads CASSQGFAASSYNEQFF. As DNA, the CDR3 is TGTGCCAGCAGCCAAGGGTTCGCGGCGAGCTCCTACAATGAGCAGTTCTTC. J is TRBJ2-1 and V is TRBV3-1 (or the pseudogene TRBV3-2); D is unclear. V lost 1 base to trimming and J lost 0 bases, with 13 bases between them. The V gene's germline CDR1 is LGHDT and CDR2 YNNKEL (reference sequence). CDR3 size: 17 residues.

The chain has TRBV28 and TRBJ2-3, with 7 nucleotides matching TRBD1. Germline trimming cut 5 bases from V and 1 base from J; bases unmatched to any gene: 9. The CDR3 is 16 residues long. Germline CDR1 reads MDHEN; CDR2 reads SYDVKM. In nucleotides, the CDR3 is TGTGCCAGCAGTCGCCCTCAGGGGGACGGCACAGATACGCAGTATTTT. It codes for CASSRPQGDGTDTQYF.

Regarding this clone: Other nucleotide sequences from this sample produce the same CDR3. In DNA, the CDR3 is TGTGCCAGCAGCTTGGGAGGGTTTTCCAATCAGCCCCAGCATTTT. Translating gives CASSLGGFSNQPQHF. The chain links TRBV5-6 to TRBJ1-5; D not certain. The CDR3 has 15 amino acids. The germline V and J ends were trimmed by 0 bases and 3 bases, with 10 bases remaining between them. Germline values: CDR1 SGHDT, CDR2 YYEEEE.

The chain joins TRBV27 to TRBJ2-1, with 10 bases lining up with TRBD2. J lost 6 bases, V lost 6 bases, and 8 bases had no gene match. Germline V gene data show CDR1 as MNHEY and CDR2 as SMNVEV (reference sequence). The CDR3 sequence is 15 residues long. The CDR3: CASSLGTSGVNEQFF. CDR3 nucleotides: TGTGCCAGCAGCCTCGGTACTAGCGGGGTCAATGAGCAGTTCTTC.

This clone was picked up one time. The genes are TRBV5-1 and TRBJ1-1; D gene uncertain. Germline CDR1 and CDR2: SGHRS and YFSETQ. The CDR3 totals 14 residues. V gave up 2 bases and J gave up 0 bases, with 8 bases separating them. The CDR3 DNA is TGCGCCAGCAGCTTATCCACAATGAACACTGAAGCTTTCTTT. This sequence encodes CASSLSTMNTEAFF. The full variable domain, completed using reference TRBV5-1 and TRBJ1-1, is KAGVTQTPRYLIKTRGQQVTLSCSPISGHRSVSWYQQTPGQGLQFLFEYFSETQRNKGNFPGRFSGRQFSNSRSEMNVSTLELGDSALYLCASSLSTMNTEAFFGQGTRLTVV.

V usage is TRBV7-3 and J usage is TRBJ2-1, with 12 bases identical to TRBD2. Germline V lookup: CDR1 SGHTA, CDR2 FQGTGA. The CDR3 loop spans 15 amino acids. J gave up 8 bases and V 5 bases, and 7 bases lay outside the gene matches. This chain's CDR3 is CASSPRLAGVDEQFF. In nucleotides, the CDR3 is TGTGCCAGCAGCCCCCGACTAGCGGGAGTAGATGAGCAGTTCTTC.

The V gene is TRBV9, the J gene TRBJ2-3; 9 bases match TRBD2. The CDR3 sequence is 17 residues long. The ends lost 0 bases at V and 1 base at J; junction bases unmatched: 6. Per the germline V gene, CDR1 is SGDLS and CDR2 is YYNGEE. CDR3 residues: CASSVASGGPGTDTQYF. The CDR3 DNA reads TGTGCCAGCAGCGTAGCAAGCGGGGGGCCGGGCACAGATACGCAGTATTTT.

The rearrangement uses TRBV29-1 and TRBJ1-4, with D hard to call. V was shortened by 6 bases and J by 7 bases, with 9 bases between the two germline ends. The V gene's germline CDR1 is SQVTM and CDR2 ANQGSEA. The CDR3 runs 11 residues. CDR3: CSVLLSEKLFF. The CDR3 DNA follows: TGCAGCGTGCTTCTCAGTGAAAAACTGTTTTTT.

V usage is TRBV10-3 and J usage is TRBJ2-3; tentative D call: TRBD1 (5 bases). V lost 3 bases and J lost 2, with 12 bases in between. The CDR3 has 15 residues. Germline lookup yields CDR1 ENHRY and CDR2 SYGVKD. For the CDR3, the DNA is TGTGCCATCAGTGAAGGTGACAGCCCCACAGATACGCAGTATTTT. Translation gives CAISEGDSPTDTQYF.

The genes are TRBV5-5 and TRBJ1-2, with D unresolved. The V end lost 2 bases, the J end lost 2 bases, and 4 bases lay between the germline ends. Germline assignment: CDR1 SGHKS and CDR2 YYEKEE (reference sequence). CDR3 size: 12 residues. The chain's CDR3 is CASSFQNYGYTF. The CDR3 coding sequence is TGTGCCAGCAGCTTCCAAAACTATGGCTACACCTTC.

For the CDR3, the DNA is TGTGCCAGCAGCTTAGATCGTTCTAGCGCAGATACGCAGTATTTT. Its protein is CASSLDRSSADTQYF. V usage is TRBV11-3 and J usage is TRBJ2-3; the D gene is possibly TRBD2 (6 bases). This CDR3 contains 15 residues. V was pared by 0 bases and J by 4 bases, with 11 bases between. Germline CDR1 and CDR2: SGHNT and YENEEA.

This clone occurred once. The chain carries TRBV6-2 or TRBV6-3 and TRBJ1-4, with 8 bases fitting TRBD1. V gave up 4 bases and J gave up 4 bases; unmatched junction bases: 5. The length of the CDR3 is 15 residues. Germline CDR1 is MNHEY and CDR2 is SVGEGT. Here the CDR3 DNA reads TGTGCCAGCAGTTCCAGGGGGCCCTTTAATGAAAAACTGTTTTTT. The encoded protein is CASSSRGPFNEKLFF.